This is a list of T cell receptor beta chains from one sample in a study of blood T cell repertoires in COVID-19. Sequencing used immunoSEQ multiplex PCR; TCRdb keeps in-frame clones, though not all of them. Of over 150,000 clones listed, around nine tenths are singletons. Material for sequencing was peripheral blood. Source of these receptors: a woman aged 80 or over with COVID-19, enrolled during active disease. Each CDR3 is given with its conserved first and last residue. Fields, in order: D gene, J gene, clone size, V gene, CDR3 DNA, CDR3 protein. A D gene is named only where the DNA matches it firmly. Clone sizes are given selectively: once, few, many, or a class where the clone is expanded.

D gene: TRBD1
J gene: TRBJ1-3
clone size: .
V gene: TRBV4-1
CDR3 DNA: TGCGCCAGCAGCCCAAACAACAGGGGAACTTCTGGAAACACCATATATTTT
CDR3 protein: CASSPNNRGTSGNTIYF

D gene: TRBD1
J gene: TRBJ1-1
clone size: .
V gene: TRBV27
CDR3 DNA: TGTGCCAGCAGTATCTACAGGGGCATGAACACTGAAGCTTTCTTT
CDR3 protein: CASSIYRGMNTEAFF

D gene: .
J gene: TRBJ1-1
clone size: once
V gene: TRBV27
CDR3 DNA: TGTGCCAGCAGTTTAGGTTTAGCGAACACTGAAGCTTTCTTT
CDR3 protein: CASSLGLANTEAFF

D gene: .
J gene: TRBJ2-7
clone size: .
V gene: TRBV6-2/TRBV6-3
CDR3 DNA: TGTGCCAGCAGTTACCCTTCCGGACTGGGTCCCTACGAGCAGTACTTC
CDR3 protein: CASSYPSGLGPYEQYF

D gene: TRBD2
J gene: TRBJ2-3
clone size: .
V gene: TRBV23-1
CDR3 DNA: TGCGCCGTCCACGGGACTAGCGACCTCGGAGTATATACGCAGTATTTT
CDR3 protein: CAVHGTSDLGVYTQYF

D gene: TRBD1
J gene: TRBJ1-1
clone size: .
V gene: TRBV28
CDR3 DNA: TGTGCCAGCTACGGACTGGACAGGGGATTCACTGAAGCTTTCTTT
CDR3 protein: CASYGLDRGFTEAFF

D gene: TRBD1
J gene: TRBJ2-1
clone size: .
V gene: TRBV19
CDR3 DNA: TGTGCCAGTAGTATTCCCGGGACAGAGGATGAGCAGTTCTTC
CDR3 protein: CASSIPGTEDEQFF

D gene: .
J gene: TRBJ1-1
clone size: .
V gene: TRBV5-5
CDR3 DNA: TGTGCCAGCAGCACAGGACACCCGAACACTGAAGCTTTCTTT
CDR3 protein: CASSTGHPNTEAFF

D gene: TRBD1
J gene: TRBJ2-3
clone size: .
V gene: TRBV6-1
CDR3 DNA: TGTGCCAGCAGTGAAGCGGGACAGGGAGGTCCGCAGTATTTT
CDR3 protein: CASSEAGQGGPQYF

D gene: TRBD1
J gene: TRBJ1-4
clone size: .
V gene: TRBV5-4
CDR3 DNA: TGTGCCAGCAGCCCAGCAGGGGGCTTTAATGAAAAACTGTTTTTT
CDR3 protein: CASSPAGGFNEKLFF

D gene: .
J gene: TRBJ2-7
clone size: .
V gene: TRBV27
CDR3 DNA: TGTGCCAGCGCCGGTCCGGGATTAGAACCCTACGAGCAGTACTTC
CDR3 protein: CASAGPGLEPYEQYF

D gene: .
J gene: TRBJ2-1
clone size: .
V gene: TRBV11-2
CDR3 DNA: TGTGCCAGCAGCTTAGATCCTAGCTCCTACAATGAGCAGTTCTTC
CDR3 protein: CASSLDPSSYNEQFF

D gene: .
J gene: TRBJ1-6
clone size: .
V gene: TRBV28
CDR3 DNA: TGTGCCAGCAGTCAGGACAACTCCTATAATTCACCCCTCCACTTT
CDR3 protein: CASSQDNSYNSPLHF

D gene: .
J gene: TRBJ1-4
clone size: .
V gene: TRBV7-9
CDR3 DNA: TGTGCCAGCAGCTTAGAACAGGTTAATGAAAAACTGTTTTTT
CDR3 protein: CASSLEQVNEKLFF

D gene: TRBD1
J gene: TRBJ1-2
clone size: few
V gene: TRBV6-5
CDR3 DNA: TGTGCCAGCACCCTGACAGGGGACGGTGGCTACACCTTC
CDR3 protein: CASTLTGDGGYTF

D gene: .
J gene: TRBJ1-2
clone size: .
V gene: TRBV5-4
CDR3 DNA: TGTGCCAGCAGCTATGCAGGGGATGGCTACACCTTC
CDR3 protein: CASSYAGDGYTF

D gene: .
J gene: TRBJ2-2
clone size: .
V gene: TRBV9
CDR3 DNA: TGTGCCAGCAGCGTAGCCGGCACCGGGGAGCTGTTTTTT
CDR3 protein: CASSVAGTGELFF

D gene: .
J gene: TRBJ2-7
clone size: .
V gene: TRBV4-1
CDR3 DNA: TGCGCCAGCAGCCAAATTCGGTCTTCCTACGAGCAGTACTTC
CDR3 protein: CASSQIRSSYEQYF

D gene: .
J gene: TRBJ2-3
clone size: .
V gene: TRBV3-1/TRBV3-2
CDR3 DNA: TGTGCCAGCAGTCGGAGTACCACAGATACGCAGTATTTT
CDR3 protein: CASSRSTTDTQYF

D gene: .
J gene: TRBJ1-3
clone size: once
V gene: TRBV13
CDR3 DNA: TGTGCCAGCAGCTTATACCCAGGCCGCTACTCTGGAAACACCATATATTTT
CDR3 protein: CASSLYPGRYSGNTIYF

D gene: TRBD1
J gene: TRBJ1-4
clone size: .
V gene: TRBV9
CDR3 DNA: TGTGCCAGCAGCGACGGGACAGTTAATGAAAAACTGTTTTTT
CDR3 protein: CASSDGTVNEKLFF

D gene: .
J gene: TRBJ1-1
clone size: .
V gene: TRBV28
CDR3 DNA: TGTGCCAGCAGTTTGAGTTCCCGGAACACTGAAGCTTTCTTT
CDR3 protein: CASSLSSRNTEAFF

D gene: .
J gene: TRBJ1-1
clone size: .
V gene: TRBV6-5
CDR3 DNA: TGTGCCAGCAGTTCCCGGGGGGGGAACACTGAAGCTTTCTTT
CDR3 protein: CASSSRGGNTEAFF